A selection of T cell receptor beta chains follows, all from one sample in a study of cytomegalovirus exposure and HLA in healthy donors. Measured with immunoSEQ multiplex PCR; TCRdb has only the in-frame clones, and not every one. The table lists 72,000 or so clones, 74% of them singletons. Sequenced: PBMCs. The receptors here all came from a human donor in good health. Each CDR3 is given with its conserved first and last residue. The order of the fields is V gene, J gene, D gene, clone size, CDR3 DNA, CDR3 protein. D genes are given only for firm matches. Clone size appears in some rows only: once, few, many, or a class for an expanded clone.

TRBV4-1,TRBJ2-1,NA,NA,TGCGCCAGCAGCCAGAGGCAGGCGGAGCGGCACTACAATGAGCAGTTCTTC,CASSQRQAERHYNEQFF
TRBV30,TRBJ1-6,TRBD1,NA,TGTGCCTGGAGTCCACGGACAGGTTCACCCCTCCACTTT,CAWSPRTGSPLHF
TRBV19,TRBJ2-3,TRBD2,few,TGTGCCAGTACGGCTAGCGGGGCTAGCACAGATACGCAGTATTTT,CASTASGASTDTQYF
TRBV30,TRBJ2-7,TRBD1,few,TGTGCCTGGAGCCGGGACAGCTACGAGCAGTACTTC,CAWSRDSYEQYF
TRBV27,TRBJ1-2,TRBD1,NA,TGTGCCAGCAGTTCCGGGACAGGGCCTAACTATGGCTACACCTTC,CASSSGTGPNYGYTF
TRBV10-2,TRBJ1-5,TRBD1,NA,TGCGCCAGCAGTGAGTCGTTGACAGGGAGTTGGCCCCAGCATTTT,CASSESLTGSWPQHF
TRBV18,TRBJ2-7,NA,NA,TGTGCCAGCTCACCATCCGTAGCCGGCGAGCAGTACTTC,CASSPSVAGEQYF
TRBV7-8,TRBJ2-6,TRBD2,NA,TGTGCCAGCAGCTTGTGGGCTAGCGGGAGAGGTGGGGCCAACGTCCTGACTTTC,CASSLWASGRGGANVLTF
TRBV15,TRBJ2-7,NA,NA,TGTGCCACCAGCAGAGCCCTAGGAAACGAGCAGTACTTC,CATSRALGNEQYF
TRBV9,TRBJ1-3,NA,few,TGTGCCAGCAGCGTATGGGGGGACTCTGGAAACACCATATATTTT,CASSVWGDSGNTIYF
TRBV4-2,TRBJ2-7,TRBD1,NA,TGTGCCAGCAGCCAAGTGACAGGGGGTTACTACGAGCAGTACTTC,CASSQVTGGYYEQYF
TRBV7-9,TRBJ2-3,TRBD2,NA,TGTGCCAGCACCCTCCTAGCGGGCTACTCTAGCACAGATACGCAGTATTTT,CASTLLAGYSSTDTQYF
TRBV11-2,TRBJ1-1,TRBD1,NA,TGTGCCAGCAGCGTGGTCCCGGGACAGGGTAGGAACACTGAAGCTTTCTTT,CASSVVPGQGRNTEAFF
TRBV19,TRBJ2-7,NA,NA,TGTGCCAGTAGTATAGGGCAAAATTACGAGCAGTACTTC,CASSIGQNYEQYF
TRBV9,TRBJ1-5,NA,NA,TGTGCCAGCAGCGTAGGGGGTCAGGGTGGCCAGCCCCAGCATTTT,CASSVGGQGGQPQHF
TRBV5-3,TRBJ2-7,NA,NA,TGTGCCAGAACCCTTGGGCGACAGAGTCACTACGAGCAGTACTTC,CARTLGRQSHYEQYF
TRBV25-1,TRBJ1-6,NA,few,TGTGCCAGCAGTGAAACACAGGGTAGAGATTCACCCCTCCACTTT,CASSETQGRDSPLHF
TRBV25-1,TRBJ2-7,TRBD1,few,TGTGCCAGCAACCCCGACAGGGGCTACGAGCAGTACTTC,CASNPDRGYEQYF
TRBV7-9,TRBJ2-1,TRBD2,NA,TGTGCCAGCAGCCCGAGGACTAGCGCCTCCTACAATGAGCAGTTCTTC,CASSPRTSASYNEQFF
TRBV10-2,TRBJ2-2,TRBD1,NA,TGCGCCAGCAGTGGGGGGACAGGGTCCCGGGAGCTGTTTTTT,CASSGGTGSRELFF
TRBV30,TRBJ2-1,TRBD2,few,TGTGCCTGGAGTGTAAAGGGCGGGAGCGCCTATGAGCAGTTCTTC,CAWSVKGGSAYEQFF
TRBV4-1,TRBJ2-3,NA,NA,TGCGCCAGCAGCCAAGTCCTATCCCGAGTAGATACGCAGTATTTT,CASSQVLSRVDTQYF
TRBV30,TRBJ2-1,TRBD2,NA,TGTGCCTGGAGCGGGACTAGCGGGATGTACAATGAGCAGTTCTTC,CAWSGTSGMYNEQFF
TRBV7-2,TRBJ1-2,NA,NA,TGTGCCAGCAGCCCCTCCTTGAGCGGCTACACCTTC,CASSPSLSGYTF
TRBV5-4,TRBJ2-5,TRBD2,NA,TGTGCCAGCAGCGCCGCGGGAGGCGAGACCCAGTACTTC,CASSAAGGETQYF
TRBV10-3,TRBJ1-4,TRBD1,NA,TGTGCCATCGGGAAGGGGACAGGGAATGAAAAACTGTTTTTT,CAIGKGTGNEKLFF
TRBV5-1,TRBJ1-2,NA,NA,TGCGCCAGCAGCTTTTCGAGGAGGGACTATGGCTACACCTTC,CASSFSRRDYGYTF
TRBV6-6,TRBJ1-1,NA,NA,TGTGCCAGCTGGAGTCAGTACGAGAACACTGAAGCTTTCTTT,CASWSQYENTEAFF
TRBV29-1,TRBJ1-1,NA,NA,TGCAGCGTTGAAGCCCGGGGGAGGGGGTCGAACACTGAAGCTTTCTTT,CSVEARGRGSNTEAFF
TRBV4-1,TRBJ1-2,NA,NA,TGCGCCAGCAGCCAAGTAATTGGGGAGGACTATGGCTACACCTTC,CASSQVIGEDYGYTF
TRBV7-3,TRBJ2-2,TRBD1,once,TGTGCCAGCAGAAAAGGACAGGGGGGGACCGGGGAGCTGTTTTTT,CASRKGQGGTGELFF
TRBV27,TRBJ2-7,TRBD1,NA,TGTGCCAGCAGTTTAGGGACAGGGAGGTACGAGCAGTACTTC,CASSLGTGRYEQYF
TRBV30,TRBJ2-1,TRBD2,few,TGTGCCTGGAGTGGGAGGACTAGCGGGAGAGGGTACAATGAGCAGTTCTTC,CAWSGRTSGRGYNEQFF
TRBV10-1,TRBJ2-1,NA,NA,TGCGCCAGCAGTGAGGCTAGCGCCAGCTCCTACAATGAGCAGTTCTTC,CASSEASASSYNEQFF
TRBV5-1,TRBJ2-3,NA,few,TGCGCCAGCAGCTTCAGAGGTTTTGGAGGTGGGGATACGCAGTATTTT,CASSFRGFGGGDTQYF
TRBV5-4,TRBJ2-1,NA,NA,TGTGCCAGCAGCCAAGGGAGCCCCTCCTACAATGAGCAGTTCTTC,CASSQGSPSYNEQFF